The present T cell receptor beta chain was sequenced within a study of OX40 agonist ivuxolimab in advanced cancers. Turning to the study itself: The patients got ivuxolimab, which is an agonistic anti-OX40 (CD134) antibody. There were three patients with partial responses, one having hepatocellular carcinoma and two cutaneous melanoma. The study's findings and limits: Clonal expansion from baseline to week 6 occurred in both CD4+ and CD8+ T cells. Low normalized T-cell clonal expansion also characterized some of the nonresponders.

The method was immunoSEQ multiplex PCR; TCRdb's version includes in-frame clones alone and lacks a portion of them. The sample has some 100,000 clones, 85% to 90% seen once; the top ten hold roughly 0.15%. V lost 8 bases to trimming and J lost 10 bases, with 26 bases between them. Germline V CDR1 and CDR2: MNHEY, SMNVEV (reference sequence). This CDR3 has 15 amino acids. A remark on this clone: Antigen: not known.

The sample was CD4+ or CD8+ T cells sorted from blood, taken in a trial of the OX40 agonist ivuxolimab. This chain links TRBV27 with TRBJ1-1; possibly TRBD1 for D (6 bases). The sequence came from an adult with an advanced solid tumor such as melanoma, head and neck, liver or kidney cancer. CDR3 sequence (DNA): TGTGCCAGCTACCCATCAGGGACAACCAGATGGGTAGCTTTCTTT. Its protein product is CASYPSGTTRWVAFF.